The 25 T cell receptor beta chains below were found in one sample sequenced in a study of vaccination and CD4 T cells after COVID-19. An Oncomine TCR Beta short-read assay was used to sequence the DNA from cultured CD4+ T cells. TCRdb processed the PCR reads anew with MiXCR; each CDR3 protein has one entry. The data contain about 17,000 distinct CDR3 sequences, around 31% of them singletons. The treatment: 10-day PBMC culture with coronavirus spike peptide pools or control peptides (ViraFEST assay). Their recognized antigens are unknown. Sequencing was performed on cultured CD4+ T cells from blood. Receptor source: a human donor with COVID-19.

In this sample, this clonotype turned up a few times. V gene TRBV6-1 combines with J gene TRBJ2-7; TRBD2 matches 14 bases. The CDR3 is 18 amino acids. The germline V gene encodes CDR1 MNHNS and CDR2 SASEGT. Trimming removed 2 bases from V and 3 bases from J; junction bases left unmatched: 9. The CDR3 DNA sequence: TGTGCCAGCAGTGAAATCGGGACTAGCGGGGGAGTTGTCTACGAGCAGTACTTC. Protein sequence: CASSEIGTSGGVVYEQYF.

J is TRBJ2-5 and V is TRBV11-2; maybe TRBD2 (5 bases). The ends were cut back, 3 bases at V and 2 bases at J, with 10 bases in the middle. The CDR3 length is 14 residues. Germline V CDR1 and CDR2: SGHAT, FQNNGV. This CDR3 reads CASSFHTGQETQYF. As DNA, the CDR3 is TGTGCCAGCAGCTTTCATACGGGGCAAGAGACCCAGTACTTC.

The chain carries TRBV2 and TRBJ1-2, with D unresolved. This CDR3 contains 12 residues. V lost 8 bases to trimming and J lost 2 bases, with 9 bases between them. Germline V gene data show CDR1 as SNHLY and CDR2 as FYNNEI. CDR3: CASGRVNYGYTF. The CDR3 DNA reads TGTGCCAGCGGCCGAGTCAACTATGGCTACACCTTC.

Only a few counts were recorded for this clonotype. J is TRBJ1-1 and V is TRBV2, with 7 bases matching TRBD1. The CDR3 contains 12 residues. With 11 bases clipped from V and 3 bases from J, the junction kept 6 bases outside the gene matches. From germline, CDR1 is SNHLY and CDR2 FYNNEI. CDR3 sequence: CASRDSHTEAFF. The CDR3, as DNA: TGTGCCTCCCGGGACAGCCACACTGAAGCTTTCTTT.

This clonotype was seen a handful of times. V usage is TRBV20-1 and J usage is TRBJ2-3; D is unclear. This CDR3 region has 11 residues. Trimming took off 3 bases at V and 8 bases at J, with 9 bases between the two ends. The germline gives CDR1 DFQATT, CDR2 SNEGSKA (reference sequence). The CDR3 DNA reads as TGCAGTGCTAGTGGTCTGGGTACGCAGTATTTT. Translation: CSASGLGTQYF.

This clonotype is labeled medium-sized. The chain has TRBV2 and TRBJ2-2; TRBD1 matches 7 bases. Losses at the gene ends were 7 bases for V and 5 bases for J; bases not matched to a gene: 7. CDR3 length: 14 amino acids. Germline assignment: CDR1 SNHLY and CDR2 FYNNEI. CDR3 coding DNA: TGTGCCAGCAACGACAGGGAAGGGACCGGGGAGCTGTTTTTT. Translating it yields CASNDREGTGELFF.

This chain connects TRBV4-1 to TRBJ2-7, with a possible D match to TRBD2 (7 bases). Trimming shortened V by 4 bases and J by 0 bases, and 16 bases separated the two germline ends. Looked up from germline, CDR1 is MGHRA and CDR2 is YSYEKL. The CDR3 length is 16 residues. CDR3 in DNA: TGCGCCAGCAGCCGAGGGGGGCGGGGGACCTCCTACGAGCAGTACTTC. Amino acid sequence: CASSRGGRGTSYEQYF.

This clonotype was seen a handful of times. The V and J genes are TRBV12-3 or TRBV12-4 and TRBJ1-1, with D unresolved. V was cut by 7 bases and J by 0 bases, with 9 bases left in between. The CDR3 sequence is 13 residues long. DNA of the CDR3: TGTGCCAGCACTAAGGACTTGAACACTGAAGCTTTCTTT. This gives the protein CASTKDLNTEAFF.

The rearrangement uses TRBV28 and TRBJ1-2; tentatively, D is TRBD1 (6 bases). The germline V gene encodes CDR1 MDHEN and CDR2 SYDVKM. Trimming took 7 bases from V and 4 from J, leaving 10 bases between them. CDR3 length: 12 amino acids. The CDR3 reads CASIGGPYGYTF. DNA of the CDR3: TGTGCCAGCATTGGGGGCCCCTATGGCTACACCTTC.

The CDR3 coding sequence is TGTGCCAGTAGAGGCCAAGGGGGAGGGGTTCAGCCCCAGCATTTT. Translating gives CASRGQGGGVQPQHF. The genes are TRBV19 and TRBJ1-5; perhaps TRBD1 as D (6 bases). V lost 6 bases and J 6 bases, leaving 18 bases between the germline ends. In germline, CDR1 is LNHDA, CDR2 SQIVND (reference sequence). The CDR3 is 15 residues long.

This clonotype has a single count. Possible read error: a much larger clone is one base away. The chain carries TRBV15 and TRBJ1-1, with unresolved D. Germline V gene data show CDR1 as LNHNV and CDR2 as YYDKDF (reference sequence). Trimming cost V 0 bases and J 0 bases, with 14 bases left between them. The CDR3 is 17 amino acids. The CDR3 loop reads CATSRDGLPFMNTEAFF. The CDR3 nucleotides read TGTGCCACCAGCAGAGATGGACTGCCCTTCATGAACACTGAAGCTTTCTTT.

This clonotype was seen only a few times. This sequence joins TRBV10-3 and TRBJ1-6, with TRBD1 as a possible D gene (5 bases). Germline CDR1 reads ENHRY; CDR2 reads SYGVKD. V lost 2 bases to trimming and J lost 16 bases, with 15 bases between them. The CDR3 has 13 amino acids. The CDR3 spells CAISEGTGQILHF. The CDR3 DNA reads TGTGCCATCAGTGAGGGCACAGGTCAAATACTCCACTTT.

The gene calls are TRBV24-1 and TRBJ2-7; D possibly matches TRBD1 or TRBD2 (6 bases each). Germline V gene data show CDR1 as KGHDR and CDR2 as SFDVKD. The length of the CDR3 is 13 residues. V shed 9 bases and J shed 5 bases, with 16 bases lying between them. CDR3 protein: CATGGQGYNEQYF. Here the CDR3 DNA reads TGTGCCACCGGAGGGCAGGGGTATAACGAGCAGTACTTC.

The CDR3 spells CSVDDGPISYTF. The DNA for the CDR3 is TGCAGCGTTGACGACGGACCTATCAGCTACACCTTC. J is TRBJ1-2 and V is TRBV29-1; no definite D call. Germline CDR1 SQVTM, CDR2 ANQGSEA. CDR3 size: 12 residues. Between the trimmed V and J ends, which lost 3 bases and 9 bases, there was a span of 14 bases.

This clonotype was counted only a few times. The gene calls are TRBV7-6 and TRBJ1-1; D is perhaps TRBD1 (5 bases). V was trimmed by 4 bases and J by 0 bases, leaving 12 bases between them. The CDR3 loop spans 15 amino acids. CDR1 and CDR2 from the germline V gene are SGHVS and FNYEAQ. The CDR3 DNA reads TGTGCCAGCAGCTCCGGGACCGTTATGAACACTGAAGCTTTCTTT. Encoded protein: CASSSGTVMNTEAFF.

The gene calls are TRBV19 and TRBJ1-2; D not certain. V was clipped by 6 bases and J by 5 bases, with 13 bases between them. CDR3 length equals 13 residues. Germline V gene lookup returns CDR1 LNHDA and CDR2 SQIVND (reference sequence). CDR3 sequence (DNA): TGTGCCAGTAGGCCAGCTACCTTTTATGGCTACACCTTC. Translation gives CASRPATFYGYTF.

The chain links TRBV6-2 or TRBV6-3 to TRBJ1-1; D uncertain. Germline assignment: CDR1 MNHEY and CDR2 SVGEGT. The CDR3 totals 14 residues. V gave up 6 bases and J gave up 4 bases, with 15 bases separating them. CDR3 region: CASSRPPESTEAFF. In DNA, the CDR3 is TGTGCCAGCAGCCGTCCCCCCGAGTCCACTGAAGCTTTCTTT.

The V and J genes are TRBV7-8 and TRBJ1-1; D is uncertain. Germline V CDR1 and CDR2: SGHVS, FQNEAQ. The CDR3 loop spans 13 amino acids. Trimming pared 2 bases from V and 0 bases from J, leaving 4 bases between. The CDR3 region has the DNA TGTGCCAGCAGCTTACAGATGAACACTGAAGCTTTCTTT. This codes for CASSLQMNTEAFF.

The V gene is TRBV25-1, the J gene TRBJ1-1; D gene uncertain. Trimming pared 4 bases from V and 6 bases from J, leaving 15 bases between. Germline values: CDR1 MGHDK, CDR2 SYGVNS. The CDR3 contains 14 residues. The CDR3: CASSARTGRAEAFF. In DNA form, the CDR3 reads TGTGCCAGCAGTGCCCGGACGGGAAGGGCTGAAGCTTTCTTT.

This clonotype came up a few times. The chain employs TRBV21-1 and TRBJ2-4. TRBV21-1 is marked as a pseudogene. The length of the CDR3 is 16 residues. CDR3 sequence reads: CASSKPRAIAKNIQYF. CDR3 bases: TGTGCCAGCAGCAAGCCCAGAGCCATAGCCAAAAACATTCAGTACTTC.

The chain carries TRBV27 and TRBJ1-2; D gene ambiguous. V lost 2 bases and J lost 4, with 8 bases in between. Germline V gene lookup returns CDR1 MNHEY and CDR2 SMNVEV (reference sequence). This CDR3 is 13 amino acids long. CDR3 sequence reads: CASSLRPVYGYTF. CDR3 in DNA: TGTGCCAGCAGTTTACGTCCGGTCTATGGCTACACCTTC.

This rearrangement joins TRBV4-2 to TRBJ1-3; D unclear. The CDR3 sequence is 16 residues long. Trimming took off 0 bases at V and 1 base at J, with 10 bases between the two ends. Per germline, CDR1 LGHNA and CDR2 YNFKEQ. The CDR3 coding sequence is TGTGCCAGCAGCCAAGATCTTGTGGGGTCTGGAAACACCATATATTTT. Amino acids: CASSQDLVGSGNTIYF.

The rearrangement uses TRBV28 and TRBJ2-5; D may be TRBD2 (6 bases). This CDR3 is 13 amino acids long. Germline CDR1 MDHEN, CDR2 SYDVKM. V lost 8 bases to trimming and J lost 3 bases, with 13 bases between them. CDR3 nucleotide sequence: TGTGCCAGCGGGGGAGGCAGGAAAGAGACCCAGTACTTC. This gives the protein CASGGGRKETQYF. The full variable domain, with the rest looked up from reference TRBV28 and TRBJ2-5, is DVKVTQSSRYLVKRTGEKVFLECVQDMDHENMFWYRQDPGLGLRLIYFSYDVKMKEKGDIPEGYSVSREKKERFSLILESASTNQTSMYLCASGGGRKETQYFGPGTRLLVL.

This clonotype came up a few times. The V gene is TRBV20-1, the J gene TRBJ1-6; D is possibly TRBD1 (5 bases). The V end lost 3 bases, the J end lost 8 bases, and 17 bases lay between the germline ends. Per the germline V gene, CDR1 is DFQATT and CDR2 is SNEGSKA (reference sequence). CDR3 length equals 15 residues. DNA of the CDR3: TGCAGTGCTAGCCGGGGCGCTATATCCGATTCACCCCTCCACTTT. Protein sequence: CSASRGAISDSPLHF.

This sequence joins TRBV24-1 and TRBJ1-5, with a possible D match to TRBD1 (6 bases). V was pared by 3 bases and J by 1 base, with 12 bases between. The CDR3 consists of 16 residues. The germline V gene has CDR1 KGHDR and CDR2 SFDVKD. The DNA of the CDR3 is TGTGCCACCAGTGATGCGGGACACTCAAGCAATCAGCCCCAGCATTTT. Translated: CATSDAGHSSNQPQHF.